The rows below give T cell receptor beta chains drawn from one sample of a study of blood T cell repertoires in COVID-19. The repertoire was sequenced with immunoSEQ multiplex PCR; TCRdb's copy has only in-frame clones and lacks some. The sample lists approximately 250,000 clones; 88% were seen once. What was sequenced was peripheral blood. The source of these receptors is a woman in her 70s with COVID-19, enrolled during active disease. Each CDR3 is given without its conserved first and last residue. The order of the fields is clone size, V gene, CDR3 protein. Clone size appears in some rows only: once, few, many, or a class for an expanded clone.

abundance: NA
v_gene: TRBV6-2/TRBV6-3
CDR3aa: ASSLYREETQY

abundance: NA
v_gene: TRBV3-1/TRBV3-2
CDR3aa: ASSQGTGVPHGYT

abundance: NA
v_gene: TRBV19
CDR3aa: ASRAWREGNNEQF

abundance: NA
v_gene: TRBV24-1
CDR3aa: ATSDSVAGGRETQY

abundance: NA
v_gene: TRBV3-1/TRBV3-2
CDR3aa: ASSPTENSRGGYT

abundance: NA
v_gene: TRBV6-6
CDR3aa: ASSYTRVHMNTEAF

abundance: NA
v_gene: TRBV19
CDR3aa: ASSFSGTGESPLH

abundance: NA
v_gene: TRBV28
CDR3aa: ASRDRGRWEQY

abundance: NA
v_gene: TRBV28
CDR3aa: GTRPHSGANVLT

abundance: NA
v_gene: TRBV27
CDR3aa: ASSPGLAATYEQY

abundance: NA
v_gene: TRBV6-1
CDR3aa: ASSVFRDGSNQPQH

abundance: once
v_gene: TRBV27
CDR3aa: ASSPWGKGGNQPQH

abundance: NA
v_gene: TRBV5-6
CDR3aa: ASSLGQSYEQY

abundance: NA
v_gene: TRBV27
CDR3aa: ASSGGSMYEQY

abundance: NA
v_gene: TRBV7-2
CDR3aa: ASSLREGWTEAF

abundance: NA
v_gene: TRBV6-5
CDR3aa: ASRRQGASLYEQY

abundance: NA
v_gene: TRBV19
CDR3aa: ASSTGTLNTEAF

abundance: NA
v_gene: TRBV12-3/TRBV12-4
CDR3aa: ASSSPGHQY

abundance: NA
v_gene: TRBV7-9
CDR3aa: ASSWDSDQPQH

abundance: NA
v_gene: TRBV24-1
CDR3aa: ATSDPGAGYT

abundance: few
v_gene: TRBV5-1
CDR3aa: ASSASITDNSPLH

abundance: NA
v_gene: TRBV19
CDR3aa: ASSRDGTGVREQY

abundance: NA
v_gene: TRBV4-1
CDR3aa: ASSQLLGFFGKQF

abundance: once
v_gene: TRBV7-9
CDR3aa: ASSLAGGAYGYT

abundance: NA
v_gene: TRBV5-5
CDR3aa: ASSFRIGQGFLETQY

abundance: NA
v_gene: TRBV5-5
CDR3aa: ASSPGRGGTSTTDTQY

abundance: NA
v_gene: TRBV4-2
CDR3aa: ASSGITDRLSPLH

abundance: NA
v_gene: TRBV18
CDR3aa: ASSPELGLAAYEQY

abundance: NA
v_gene: TRBV6-5
CDR3aa: ASRRTGTGANVLT

abundance: once
v_gene: TRBV6-5
CDR3aa: ASNRDIEADGYT

abundance: NA
v_gene: TRBV19
CDR3aa: ASSIAQGAGYT

abundance: NA
v_gene: TRBV6-4
CDR3aa: ASSDPRSNEQF

abundance: NA
v_gene: TRBV4-1
CDR3aa: ASSPPGGAYEQY

abundance: NA
v_gene: TRBV7-9
CDR3aa: ASSRYTSGSRPGEQF

abundance: NA
v_gene: TRBV3-1/TRBV3-2
CDR3aa: ASSQGDSDTEAF

abundance: NA
v_gene: TRBV5-1
CDR3aa: ASSQQREWDEQY

abundance: NA
v_gene: TRBV7-2
CDR3aa: ASSAGMYNEQF

abundance: NA
v_gene: TRBV24-1
CDR3aa: ATEGTGGRYEQY

abundance: NA
v_gene: TRBV24-1
CDR3aa: ATSGQGNYGYT

abundance: NA
v_gene: TRBV28
CDR3aa: ASGLGLKAVGGRGYT

abundance: NA
v_gene: TRBV2
CDR3aa: ASSRGTSGNSHEQF

abundance: many
v_gene: TRBV2
CDR3aa: ASSEAWGQKTKA

abundance: NA
v_gene: TRBV12-3/TRBV12-4
CDR3aa: ASRINRGEQY

abundance: NA
v_gene: TRBV15
CDR3aa: ATSRGQGVSTEAF

abundance: NA
v_gene: TRBV6-5
CDR3aa: ASLQTLNTGELF

abundance: NA
v_gene: TRBV9
CDR3aa: ASSPNPGTGGQETQY

abundance: NA
v_gene: TRBV9
CDR3aa: ASSVDSSPYEQY

abundance: NA
v_gene: TRBV3-1/TRBV3-2
CDR3aa: ASSHGTTTYNEQF

abundance: NA
v_gene: TRBV4-1
CDR3aa: ASSQRTSGGTYEQY

abundance: NA
v_gene: TRBV5-6
CDR3aa: ASSAGTGGLWQPQH

abundance: once
v_gene: TRBV6-5
CDR3aa: ASSSLRQGLNSPLH